Below, 32 T cell receptor beta chains from the same sample are listed, as sequenced in a study of blood T cell repertoires in COVID-19. Generated by immunoSEQ multiplex PCR, the TCRdb table keeps only in-frame clones and is missing some. This sample carries 190,000 or so clones, 90% of them seen once, and the ten largest clones take around 0.63%. The source material was peripheral blood. These receptors all come from a man aged 50 to 60 with acute or convalescent COVID-19.

The chain couples TRBV20-1 to TRBJ2-1; D unresolved. Germline CDR1 DFQATT, CDR2 SNEGSKA (reference sequence). The CDR3 totals 11 residues. The CDR3 coding sequence is TGCAGACTCTCCACCTACAATGAGCAGTTCTTC. It encodes CRLSTYNEQFF.

This clone was found a few times. V is TRBV4-1 and J is TRBJ2-1; 12 bases agree with TRBD2. CDR3 length: 16 amino acids. Germline V gives CDR1 MGHRA, CDR2 YSYEKL. V gave up 2 bases and J gave up 8 bases; unmatched junction bases: 7. The CDR3 bases are TGCGCCAGCAGCCAACCGACTAGCGGGAGAGGGCATGAGCAGTTCTTC. Encoded protein: CASSQPTSGRGHEQFF.

V gene TRBV9 combines with J gene TRBJ1-5; D ambiguous. Germline V lookup: CDR1 SGDLS, CDR2 YYNGEE. The CDR3 spans 13 residues. Trimming removed 4 bases from V and 0 bases from J, with 5 bases in between. The CDR3 is CASSRNSNQPQHF. CDR3 coding DNA: TGTGCCAGCAGCCGTAATAGCAATCAGCCCCAGCATTTT.

The genes are TRBV3-1 (or the pseudogene TRBV3-2) and TRBJ2-2; perhaps TRBD1 as D (6 bases). CDR1 LGHDT and CDR2 YNNKEL come from the germline V gene (reference sequence). The V gene lost 4 bases and the J gene lost 1 base, with 13 bases spanning the gap. The CDR3 covers 16 residues. The CDR3: CASSLGGTMNTGELFF. In DNA, the CDR3 is TGTGCCAGCAGCCTAGGTGGGACAATGAACACCGGGGAGCTGTTTTTT.

CDR3 sequence (DNA): TGTGCCAGTAGCCGACAGGGAAGCAATCAGCCCCAGCATTTT. Amino acid sequence: CASSRQGSNQPQHF. This chain uses TRBV27 with TRBJ1-5, with TRBD1 matching over 7 bases. This CDR3 has 14 residues. Germline-derived CDR1 and CDR2 are MNHEY and SMNVEV (reference sequence). The trim removed 9 bases at V and 1 base at J, leaving 6 bases unmatched.

The V gene is TRBV29-1, the J gene TRBJ1-1; the D is unclear. CDR1 SQVTM and CDR2 ANQGSEA come from the germline V gene. The CDR3 extends over 11 amino acids. The ends were cut back, 5 bases at V and 1 base at J, with 5 bases in the middle. CDR3 sequence (DNA): TGCAGCGTTTCAGAGAACACTGAAGCTTTCTTT. It yields the protein CSVSENTEAFF.

V is TRBV7-9 and J is TRBJ2-1, with D possibly matching TRBD2 (6 bases). The V and J ends lost 3 bases and 11 bases respectively, with 8 bases between them. The CDR3 consists of 11 residues. From germline, CDR1 is SEHNR and CDR2 FQNEAQ (reference sequence). The CDR3 DNA reads as TGTGCCAGCAGCTTCGCGGGACAGCAGTTCTTC. Translated, it gives CASSFAGQQFF.

The chain uses TRBV7-9 and TRBJ2-7; D is uncertain. Germline V gives CDR1 SEHNR, CDR2 FQNEAQ (reference sequence). The CDR3 extends over 11 amino acids. Trimming stripped 6 bases from V and 3 bases from J, with 6 bases between. CDR3 coding DNA: TGTGCCAGCAGTGACAACTACGAGCAGTACGTC. It translates to CASSDNYEQYV.

The chain joins TRBV28 to TRBJ1-3, with a weak D call TRBD1 (6 bases). Deletions cut 7 bases from V and 2 bases from J, with 18 bases between. Germline-derived CDR1 and CDR2 are MDHEN and SYDVKM. There are 16 residues in the CDR3. The CDR3 DNA follows: TGTGCCAGCATCTCGCCGGGGGGCGCCACTGGAAACACCATATATTTT. As protein: CASISPGGATGNTIYF.

The rearrangement links TRBV6-1 to TRBJ2-7, with a weak D call TRBD1 (5 bases). Germline CDR1 is MNHNS and CDR2 is SASEGT. This CDR3 comprises 15 residues. The V gene lost 3 bases and the J gene lost 2 bases, with 14 bases spanning the gap. For the CDR3, the DNA is TGTGCCAGCAGTGAGCCGACAGTGACCACCTACGAGCAGTACTTC. Protein sequence: CASSEPTVTTYEQYF.

The chain employs TRBV3-1 (or the pseudogene TRBV3-2) and TRBJ1-6, with 9 bases lining up with TRBD1. Trimming at V came to 5 bases and at J to 7 bases, leaving 9 bases not matched to a gene. CDR1 LGHDT and CDR2 YNNKEL come from the germline V gene (reference sequence). The CDR3 has 16 residues. CDR3 sequence reads: CASSGGGTGTNSPLHF. The CDR3 region has the DNA TGTGCCAGCAGCGGAGGCGGGACAGGGACAAATTCACCCCTCCACTTT.

J is TRBJ2-3 and V is TRBV27, with 9 positions matching TRBD2. Unmatched junction bases numbered 12, after V lost 5 bases and J lost 6 bases. The CDR3 contains 16 residues. Germline assignment: CDR1 MNHEY and CDR2 SMNVEV (reference sequence). CDR3 nucleotides: TGTGCCAGCAGTAAAGAGGGACTAGCTCCCGCCGATACGCAGTATTTT. This gives the protein CASSKEGLAPADTQYF.

The chain links TRBV6-1 to TRBJ1-5; a weak D match, TRBD1 (5 bases). This CDR3 has 15 residues. Trimming cost V 0 bases and J 6 bases, with 12 bases left between them. From germline, CDR1 is MNHNS and CDR2 SASEGT. The DNA for the CDR3 is TGTGCCAGCAGTGAAGCAGGCGGGGACCGTCAGCCCCAGCATTTT. Protein sequence: CASSEAGGDRQPQHF.

The rearrangement uses TRBV19 and TRBJ2-3; 7 positions agree with TRBD2. This CDR3 spans 16 amino acids. CDR1 and CDR2 (germline): LNHDA, SQIVND (reference sequence). The ends lost 3 bases at V and 1 base at J; junction bases unmatched: 7. The CDR3 DNA is TGTGCCAGTAGTATCGTTGCGGGAGCTGGCACAGATACGCAGTATTTT. This gives the protein CASSIVAGAGTDTQYF.

V is TRBV24-1 and J is TRBJ2-1; 14 bases map to TRBD2. V shed 4 bases and J 9 bases; nucleotides not matched to a gene: 7. CDR1 KGHDR and CDR2 SFDVKD come from the germline V gene. CDR3 length: 16 residues. CDR3 sequence (DNA): TGTGCCACCAGTGACAGACTAGCGGGGGGGCCGGGTGAGCAGTTCTTC. Its protein is CATSDRLAGGPGEQFF.

This chain links TRBV9 with TRBJ2-7, with 9 bases fitting TRBD1. Germline CDR1 SGDLS, CDR2 YYNGEE. V lost 4 bases and J lost 7; bases outside the gene matches: 15. This CDR3 has 16 residues. The CDR3 region has the DNA TGTGCCAGCAGCCCAGGCCGGGACAGGGTAAATTTAGAGCAGTACTTC. Its protein product is CASSPGRDRVNLEQYF.

The chain employs TRBV7-2 and TRBJ1-3; no reliable D call. This CDR3 contains 18 residues. The V end lost 0 bases, the J end lost 3 bases, and 18 bases lay between the germline ends. Germline CDR1 and CDR2: SGHTA and FQGNSA. The CDR3 DNA reads TGTGCCAGCAGCTTAGCGAGGGTCAGCGGGGAGTTTGGAAACACCATATATTTT. Translation: CASSLARVSGEFGNTIYF.

CDR3 protein: CASSYATGLPQHF. The CDR3 nucleotides read TGTGCCAGCAGTTACGCGACGGGGTTGCCCCAGCATTTT. This sequence joins TRBV6-5 and TRBJ1-5; no definite D call. Germline values: CDR1 MNHEY, CDR2 SVGAGI. Trimming pared 2 bases from V and 9 bases from J, leaving 11 bases between. The CDR3 loop spans 13 amino acids.

The chain links TRBV2 to TRBJ1-1; no firm D call. The CDR3 covers 13 residues. CDR1 is SNHLY and CDR2 is FYNNEI in the germline V gene. Trimming shortened V by 6 bases and J by 5 bases, and 13 bases separated the two germline ends. The CDR3 protein is CASSRVDSTEAFF. The CDR3 DNA reads TGTGCCAGCAGCCGGGTTGATTCAACTGAAGCTTTCTTT. Drawing the rest from reference TRBV2 and TRBJ1-1, the complete variable domain is EPEVTQTPSHQVTQMGQEVILRCVPISNHLYFYWYRQILGQKVEFLVSFYNNEISEKSEIFDDQFSVERPDGSNFTLKIRSTKLEDSAMYFCASSRVDSTEAFFGQGTRLTVV.

This clone was seen a single time. The chain links TRBV30 to TRBJ2-6; TRBD1 matches 8 bases. The CDR3 is 15 amino acids. V gave up 5 bases and J gave up 2 bases; unmatched junction bases: 5. Germline values: CDR1 GTSNPN, CDR2 SVGIG (reference sequence). CDR3 loop: CAWGQGTTGANVLTF. CDR3 sequence (DNA): TGTGCCTGGGGACAGGGAACAACTGGGGCCAACGTCCTGACTTTC.

This clone was found once. The chain employs TRBV2 and TRBJ1-2, with D hard to call. The CDR3 runs 12 residues. Germline CDR1 and CDR2: SNHLY and FYNNEI. With 7 bases removed from V and 8 bases from J, the gap between germline ends came to 14 bases. The CDR3: CASNVAALGYTF. CDR3 DNA: TGTGCCAGCAATGTGGCGGCCCTGGGCTACACCTTC. Variable domain in full (rest from reference TRBV2 and TRBJ1-2): EPEVTQTPSHQVTQMGQEVILRCVPISNHLYFYWYRQILGQKVEFLVSFYNNEISEKSEIFDDQFSVERPDGSNFTLKIRSTKLEDSAMYFCASNVAALGYTFGSGTRLTVV.

This clone is a singleton in its sample. The chain recombines TRBV29-1 with TRBJ1-1; 9 nucleotides align to TRBD1. Losses at the gene ends were 7 bases for V and 3 bases for J; bases not matched to a gene: 6. From germline, CDR1 is SQVTM and CDR2 ANQGSEA. The CDR3 is 13 amino acids. CDR3 nucleotide sequence: TGCAGCGCCGACAGGGGGTTTCACACTGAAGCTTTCTTT. Amino acids: CSADRGFHTEAFF.

V is TRBV4-1 and J is TRBJ2-3; TRBD2 aligns across 9 bases. The germline CDR1 and CDR2 sequences are MGHRA and YSYEKL. This CDR3 comprises 16 residues. Trimming cost V 0 bases and J 10 bases; bases outside gene matches: 11. The CDR3 here is CASSQDSWAGGLSQYF. CDR3 DNA sequence: TGCGCCAGCAGCCAAGATAGTTGGGCGGGGGGGCTCTCGCAGTATTTT.

The chain is built from TRBV28 and TRBJ1-6; TRBD1 matches at 9 bases. Looked up from germline, CDR1 is MDHEN and CDR2 is SYDVKM. V lost 7 bases to trimming and J lost 5 bases; unmatched junction nucleotides: 6. This CDR3 region has 15 residues. The CDR3 DNA reads as TGTGCCAGCACTACAGGGGGCCCGAATAATTCACCCCTCCACTTT. Translating it yields CASTTGGPNNSPLHF.

This chain joins TRBV9 and TRBJ2-1; the D gene is possibly TRBD2 (6 bases). This CDR3 is 14 amino acids long. V dropped 4 bases and J dropped 4 bases, with 12 bases sitting between them. CDR1 and CDR2 (germline): SGDLS, YYNGEE. The CDR3 loop reads CASSPPGLYNEQFF. The CDR3 DNA reads as TGTGCCAGCAGCCCACCGGGACTGTACAATGAGCAGTTCTTC.

J is TRBJ1-5 and V is TRBV19; the D gene is possibly TRBD1 (6 bases). Trimming cost V 3 bases and J 6 bases, with 12 bases left between them. Per germline, CDR1 LNHDA and CDR2 SQIVND (reference sequence). The CDR3 consists of 14 residues. The CDR3 DNA follows: TGTGCCAGTAGTATCAACAGGGACGGTCAGCCCCAGCATTTT. This sequence encodes CASSINRDGQPQHF.

The CDR3 here is CASRKTSGGGTQYF. The CDR3 nucleotides are TGTGCCAGCCGAAAGACTAGCGGGGGTGGTACGCAGTATTTT. The rearrangement uses TRBV7-9 and TRBJ2-3; 12 nucleotides line up with TRBD2. The CDR3 spans 14 residues. J lost 8 bases, V lost 8 bases, and 8 bases had no gene match. Germline V gene lookup returns CDR1 SEHNR and CDR2 FQNEAQ (reference sequence). The whole variable domain, remainder taken from reference TRBV7-9 and TRBJ2-3, is DTGVSQNPRHKITKRGQNVTFRCDPISEHNRLYWYRQTLGQGPEFLTYFQNEAQLEKSRLLSDRFSAERPKGSFSTLEIQRTEQGDSAMYLCASRKTSGGGTQYFGPGTRLTVL.

V usage is TRBV29-1 and J usage is TRBJ2-5, with D possibly matching TRBD1 (6 bases). This CDR3 region has 12 residues. Trimming took off 4 bases at V and 6 bases at J, with 12 bases between the two ends. Germline assignment: CDR1 SQVTM and CDR2 ANQGSEA. For the CDR3, the DNA is TGCAGCGTTGGACAGGTAGGGAAGACCCAGTACTTC. Residues: CSVGQVGKTQYF.

The chain links TRBV7-2 to TRBJ2-7; TRBD2 agrees at 13 bases. From germline, CDR1 is SGHTA and CDR2 FQGNSA. V shed 5 bases, J shed 4 bases, and the junction held 8 bases outside the gene matches. CDR3 length equals 16 residues. Written as DNA, the CDR3 is TGTGCCAGCAGCCCCCGGACTAGCGGGAGTTTTTACGAGCAGTACGTC. Amino acid sequence: CASSPRTSGSFYEQYV.

The V call is TRBV5-1, the J call TRBJ1-4; 7 positions match TRBD1. This CDR3 region has 13 residues. CDR1 is SGHRS, CDR2 YFSETQ, per germline. The V segment lost 3 bases and the J segment 6 bases; nucleotides outside the gene matches: 2. CDR3 amino acids: CASSSGQDEKLFF. The DNA for the CDR3 is TGCGCCAGCAGCTCCGGACAGGATGAAAAACTGTTTTTT. Variable domain in full (rest from reference TRBV5-1 and TRBJ1-4): KAGVTQTPRYLIKTRGQQVTLSCSPISGHRSVSWYQQTPGQGLQFLFEYFSETQRNKGNFPGRFSGRQFSNSRSEMNVSTLELGDSALYLCASSSGQDEKLFFGSGTQLSVL.

J is TRBJ2-7 and V is TRBV7-3; TRBD1 matches 7 bases. There are 19 residues in the CDR3. V shed 5 bases and J 0 bases; nucleotides not matched to a gene: 19. CDR1 is SGHTA and CDR2 is FQGTGA in the germline V gene. The CDR3 reads CASSRHRDSESRSSYEQYF. CDR3 nucleotides: TGTGCCAGCAGCCGGCACCGGGACAGCGAGAGTAGGAGCTCCTACGAGCAGTACTTC. Drawing the rest from reference TRBV7-3 and TRBJ2-7, the complete variable domain is GAGVSQTPSNKVTEKGKYVELRCDPISGHTALYWYRQSLGQGPEFLIYFQGTGAADDSGLPNDRFFAVRPEGSVSTLKIQRTERGDSAVYLCASSRHRDSESRSSYEQYFGPGTRLTVT.

The rearrangement joins TRBV15 to TRBJ1-2; 7 bases line up with TRBD1. With 3 bases clipped from V and 4 bases from J, the junction kept 5 bases outside the gene matches. The germline CDR1 and CDR2 sequences are LNHNV and YYDKDF (reference sequence). The CDR3 extends over 14 amino acids. The CDR3 protein is CATSSDRAGYGYTF. The CDR3 bases are TGTGCCACCAGCAGTGACAGGGCGGGCTATGGCTACACCTTC.